Listed below are T cell receptor beta chains from one sample, sequenced in a study of PD-L1 blockade in urothelial cancer. Assay: immunoSEQ multiplex PCR; the TCRdb copy retains only in-frame clones and omits some. This table holds approximately 83,000 clones, approximately 82% found once. The source was PBMCs, collected around atezolizumab (anti-PD-L1) treatment. These receptors all stem from a man between 65 and 85 years old with urothelial cancer. Each CDR3 is given with its conserved first and last residue. A D gene is named only where the DNA matches it firmly. Clone sizes are given selectively: once, few, many, or a class where the clone is expanded.

d_gene	abundance	v_gene	j_gene	CDR3aa	CDR3nt
NA	NA	TRBV19	TRBJ1-2	CASRNYGYTF	TGTGCCAGTCGGAACTATGGCTACACCTTC
NA	NA	TRBV4-2	TRBJ2-3	CASSQDRLGSQYF	TGTGCCAGCAGCCAAGATCGGCTAGGATCTCAGTATTTT
NA	NA	TRBV29-1	TRBJ2-2	CSVARTANTGELFF	TGCAGCGTTGCAAGGACAGCGAACACCGGGGAGCTGTTTTTT
TRBD2	NA	TRBV7-3	TRBJ2-7	CASSLSSSGMYEQYF	TGTGCCAGCAGCTTAAGTTCTAGCGGGATGTACGAGCAGTACTTC
TRBD2	NA	TRBV7-9	TRBJ2-1	CASSSAGGSNEQFF	TGTGCCAGCAGCTCAGCGGGAGGAAGCAATGAGCAGTTCTTC
NA	NA	TRBV12-5	TRBJ2-3	CASAQVGEESTDTQYF	TGTGCTAGTGCCCAGGTAGGGGAAGAGAGCACAGATACGCAGTATTTT
TRBD2	NA	TRBV5-1	TRBJ2-3	CASSLAGLAGGPGTDTQYF	TGCGCCAGCAGCTTGGCCGGACTAGCGGGGGGGCCGGGCACAGATACGCAGTATTTT
TRBD2	NA	TRBV19	TRBJ2-1	CASSIRLAEYNEQFF	TGTGCCAGTAGTATTAGGCTAGCGGAATACAATGAGCAGTTCTTC
TRBD1	NA	TRBV7-2	TRBJ2-5	CASSSGQQETQYF	TGTGCCAGCAGCTCGGGACAGCAAGAGACCCAGTACTTC
NA	NA	TRBV4-2	TRBJ1-3	CASSLLGGRAGGNTIYF	TGTGCCAGCAGCCTCCTAGGGGGGAGGGCTGGTGGAAACACCATATATTTT
NA	NA	TRBV5-5	TRBJ2-2	CASSLTGGGAGELFF	TGTGCCAGCAGCTTGACAGGGGGGGGTGCCGGGGAGCTGTTTTTT
TRBD1	NA	TRBV25-1	TRBJ2-5	CASSKTPDRQETQYF	TGTGCCAGCAGTAAGACTCCGGACAGGCAAGAGACCCAGTACTTC
NA	NA	TRBV29-1	TRBJ2-4	CSVEGQGGKNIQYF	TGCAGCGTTGAGGGCCAGGGCGGCAAAAACATTCAGTACTTC
NA	NA	TRBV5-4	TRBJ1-6	CASSLVGSNSPLHF	TGTGCCAGCAGCTTGGTAGGGAGTAATTCACCCCTCCACTTT
NA	NA	TRBV19	TRBJ2-4	CASSPRLAKNIQYF	TGTGCCAGTAGTCCGCGACTAGCCAAAAACATTCAGTACTTC
TRBD1	few	TRBV28	TRBJ1-2	CASSFQTGMSYGYTF	TGTGCCAGCAGTTTCCAGACAGGGATGAGTTATGGCTACACCTTC
TRBD1	NA	TRBV5-1	TRBJ2-2	CASSLSGGATGELFF	TGCGCCAGCAGCTTGTCAGGGGGCGCGACCGGGGAGCTGTTTTTT
NA	NA	TRBV19	TRBJ1-2	CASSVRNYGYTF	TGTGCCAGTAGTGTACGGAACTATGGCTACACCTTC
NA	NA	TRBV18	TRBJ1-5	CASSPTGKVSNQPQHF	TGTGCCAGCTCCCCCACAGGGAAGGTTAGCAATCAGCCCCAGCATTTT
TRBD1	NA	TRBV5-1	TRBJ1-2	CASSFDRGYGYTF	TGCGCCAGCAGCTTCGACAGGGGGTATGGCTACACCTTC
TRBD1	NA	TRBV7-9	TRBJ1-6	CASSMAAGQGDNSPLHF	TGTGCCAGCAGCATGGCGGCAGGACAGGGGGATAATTCACCCCTCCACTTT
NA	NA	TRBV9	TRBJ2-1	CASSVGGPWDEQFF	TGTGCCAGCAGCGTAGGAGGCCCCTGGGATGAGCAGTTCTTC
NA	NA	TRBV6-5	TRBJ1-3	CASSYSGASGNTIYF	TGTGCCAGCAGTTACTCGGGGGCATCTGGAAACACCATATATTTT
TRBD1	few	TRBV11-2	TRBJ1-2	CASSLAAGGGGYTF	TGTGCCAGCAGCTTAGCCGCAGGGGGAGGAGGCTACACCTTC
NA	NA	TRBV23-1	TRBJ1-5	CASSQSTASVYSNQPQHF	TGCGCCAGCAGTCAATCGACAGCCAGTGTGTATAGCAATCAGCCCCAGCATTTT
TRBD1	NA	TRBV6-5	TRBJ1-1	CASSKDRVNTEAFF	TGTGCCAGCAGCAAGGACAGGGTGAACACTGAAGCTTTCTTT
NA	NA	TRBV29-1	TRBJ1-1	CSVVYSKNTEAFF	TGCAGCGTTGTTTACAGTAAGAACACTGAAGCTTTCTTT
TRBD1	NA	TRBV7-8	TRBJ2-1	CASSSQGQAGDEQFF	TGTGCCAGCAGCTCCCAGGGACAGGCCGGTGATGAGCAGTTCTTC
TRBD1	NA	TRBV5-1	TRBJ2-2	CASSTGQGPTGELFF	TGCGCCAGCAGCACGGGACAGGGCCCCACCGGGGAGCTGTTTTTT
TRBD1	NA	TRBV2	TRBJ1-5	CASSDQGARQPQHF	TGTGCCAGCAGTGATCAGGGGGCACGACAGCCCCAGCATTTT
NA	NA	TRBV5-1	TRBJ2-3	CASAHETDTQYF	TGCGCCAGTGCTCACGAGACAGATACGCAGTATTTT
NA	few	TRBV4-2	TRBJ1-1	CASSQGLANTEAFF	TGTGCCAGCAGCCAAGGGCTGGCGAACACTGAAGCTTTCTTT
TRBD1	NA	TRBV9	TRBJ2-7	CASSAGDRGREQYF	TGTGCCAGCAGCGCCGGGGACAGGGGGCGAGAGCAGTACTTC
NA	NA	TRBV28	TRBJ2-7	CASTRESSYEQYF	TGTGCCAGCACCCGGGAGAGTTCCTACGAGCAGTACTTC
TRBD1	NA	TRBV7-9	TRBJ2-7	CASSLLGQEHYEQYF	TGTGCCAGCAGCTTACTGGGACAGGAACATTACGAGCAGTACTTC
NA	NA	TRBV7-9	TRBJ1-5	CASSSDTGQPQHF	TGTGCCAGCAGCTCCGACACGGGGCAGCCCCAGCATTTT
NA	once	TRBV5-1	TRBJ1-3	CASSLTDSGNTIYF	TGCGCCAGCAGCCTGACAGACTCTGGAAACACCATATATTTT
TRBD2	NA	TRBV11-2	TRBJ2-3	CASSLASGGAIDTQYF	TGTGCCAGCAGCTTAGCTAGCGGGGGGGCCATAGATACGCAGTATTTT
TRBD1	NA	TRBV10-3	TRBJ1-2	CAISDRDRVNYGYTF	TGTGCCATCAGTGACCGGGACAGGGTTAACTATGGCTACACCTTC
TRBD1	NA	TRBV7-9	TRBJ2-2	CASRQGADTGELFF	TGTGCCAGCAGACAGGGGGCAGACACCGGGGAGCTGTTTTTT
TRBD1	NA	TRBV6-5	TRBJ2-2	CASGAGGGGELFF	TGTGCCTCTGGGGCAGGGGGCGGCGGGGAGCTGTTTTTT
NA	NA	TRBV7-2	TRBJ2-3	CASSPQQSSTDTQYF	TGTGCCAGCAGCCCCCAACAGAGTAGCACAGATACGCAGTATTTT
TRBD2	NA	TRBV4-1	TRBJ2-1	CASSQLLASGLDYNEQFF	TGCGCCAGCAGCCAATTGCTCGCTAGCGGGCTTGACTACAATGAGCAGTTCTTC
TRBD1	few	TRBV2	TRBJ2-5	CASSEGVGTGRETQYF	TGTGCCAGCAGTGAGGGGGTGGGGACAGGGAGAGAGACCCAGTACTTC
NA	once	TRBV6-1	TRBJ1-2	CASSIPRQVYGYTF	TGTGCCAGCAGTATCCCTCGACAGGTTTATGGCTACACCTTC
NA	NA	TRBV5-6	TRBJ1-1	CASSVLTIHTEAFF	TGTGCCAGCAGCGTCCTAACCATCCACACTGAAGCTTTCTTT
NA	NA	TRBV23-1	TRBJ1-6	CASPHPRESDSPLHF	TGCGCCAGCCCCCACCCCCGGGAATCGGATTCACCCCTCCACTTT
NA	once	TRBV6-5	TRBJ2-7	CASSYSSTVSYEQYF	TGTGCCAGCAGTTACTCATCGACAGTCTCCTACGAGCAGTACTTC
TRBD1	NA	TRBV4-1	TRBJ1-4	CASRVGEQGEKLFF	TGCGCCAGCAGGGTGGGGGAACAGGGGGAAAAACTGTTTTTT
TRBD2	NA	TRBV10-3	TRBJ2-1	CAISLAGFQDEQFF	TGTGCCATCAGTTTAGCGGGGTTTCAGGATGAGCAGTTCTTC
TRBD2	once	TRBV7-2	TRBJ2-7	CASSPGLDSYEQYF	TGTGCCAGCAGCCCTGGACTAGACTCCTACGAGCAGTACTTC
TRBD2	NA	TRBV7-9	TRBJ2-2	CASSSTSFAELFF	TGTGCCAGCAGCTCGACTAGCTTCGCGGAGCTGTTTTTT